This TCR beta chain was profiled in a study of shared clonotypes between healthy human individuals (dated by TCRdb to 2020 to 2022). Background on the whole study: Two women and a few men aged 18 to 49 years were included in the cohort. To increase sequencing depth and limit assay-specific biases, different laboratories used diverse techniques to prepare libraries and sequence TCR repertoires. To estimate repertoire size and how much clonotypes are shared between individuals, the study performed deep sequencing of blood TCR repertoires from a few healthy adults. Between about 0.9 and 9 billion PBMCs per donor were obtained by leukapheresis. For each donor, CD4 naive and CD4 memory were each run on three plates, CD8 naive on two plates, and CD8 memory on one plate. Paper-wide results and their limitations: Clonotypes shared by all four sorted-subset donors showed higher generation probabilities than non-shared clonotypes. The genetic and exposure-history diversity represented was limited by the small number of donors. Incomplete sequencing was indicated by rarefaction of sorted-subset datasets, despite the large sequencing depth. Only blood was sampled, and tissue TCR repertoires likely differ from those in blood. Pairwise subsampling led to the expectation that sequencing depth would affect the degree of clonotype sharing among donors. Larger estimated clonotype richness was generally found for naive subsets than for memory subsets. Across four donors, around 5.4% of naive CD4, approximately 4% of naive CD8, roughly 2.3% of memory CD4, and around 0.4% of memory CD8 clonotypes were shared.

The germline V gene (reference sequence) supplies CDR1 SEHNR and CDR2 FQNEAQ. V ends up 7 bases short and J 3 bases short, with an unmatched junction base count of 7. The CDR3 measures 16 amino acids from cysteine to phenylalanine. Only the CDR3 DNA stays, 48 bases, in frame from base 1. Using the deep immunoSEQ assay, multiplex PCR amplified TCR CDR3 regions from genomic DNA. For each cell subset, the extracted genomic DNA was distributed evenly across all wells of several immunoSEQ 96-well plates, and each plate served as one replicate. For sorted subsets, roughly 200 ng genomic DNA, equal to about 30,000 T cell genomes, was loaded into each replicate PCR. Purified libraries were measured with a Qubit 3.0 fluorometer, size-checked on a Bioanalyzer 2100, and measured again with the KAPA Library Quantification kit. Each immunoSEQ 96-well plate was sequenced on its own single-read 150-cycle Illumina NextSeq 550 flow cell. As for the authors' bioinformatics: Because the immunoSEQ output held only junctional sequences and lacked quality scores, the filtering could not match the filtering applied to full-length reads. Sequences were annotated with PyIR, a Python wrapper for IgBLAST v1.9, and V/J genes and CDR3 were assigned using IMGT germline references. Reads were removed for weak V/J assignments (E-value above 1e-6), missing CDR3, stop codons, out-of-frame junctions, or ambiguous translated residues. V3J clonotypes were defined as sequences sharing an identical inferred V gene, J gene, and CDR3 amino acid sequence. To compute the percentage overlap between repertoires, the number of shared unique clonotypes was divided by the size of the smaller repertoire. RTK rarefaction, the Chao1 estimator, and Recon v2.1 estimates of unobserved clonotypes were used to assess repertoire richness. For all TCRbeta clonotypes obtained by the gDNA method from a few donors, generation probabilities were computed with OLGA. TCRdb retrieved this table from immuneACCESS and kept in-frame rearrangements only. Not all clones are present; in checked studies, unresolved V genes account for under half, and no reason is known for the remainder. The V and J calls and clone size were taken over from that table, and D and trimming were inferred from the DNA. The sample table records under 2,500,000 clones; around 95% of these occur just once. Around 0.13% of the sample is held by the ten biggest clonotypes.

The donors were healthy, HIV-negative adults who had no recently reported acute infections or vaccinations. All donors were Caucasian adults living in Nashville, Tennessee, USA. CD4+ T cells were enriched by magnetic negative selection, after which naive cells were positively selected on CD45RA and the negative fraction was taken as the memory subset. After blood collection by leukapheresis, PBMCs were isolated using Ficoll-Histopaque density gradient centrifugation and then cryopreserved in the vapor phase of liquid nitrogen. Analytical flow cytometry was used to check the purity and quantity of each magnetically sorted T cell population. Genomic DNA was isolated from every sorted fraction and measured by UV absorbance on a Nanodrop 2000c. As concerns this clone: The antigen this receptor binds is unknown. Base quality data are lacking; no much larger clone is found one base away.

The sequencing sample was made of naive CD4+ T cells sorted from blood. What the cell subset or site label conveys for this sample: CD45RA+ positively selected. This sequence uses TRBV7-9 and TRBJ2-2; TRBD2 agrees with 11 junctional bases. This sequence was found in a man aged 18 to 29 in good health. This receptor carries the CDR3 CASKTGTSGDTGELFF. The nucleotides read TGTGCCAGCAAAACCGGGACTAGCGGAGACACCGGGGAGCTGTTTTTT.